These 8 T cell receptor beta chains were sequenced from one sample in a study of cytomegalovirus exposure and HLA in healthy donors. A multiplex PCR was run with 60 Vbeta primers and 13 Jbeta primers. The protocol was immunoSEQ multiplex PCR, while the TCRdb copy is restricted to in-frame clones and leaves out a portion. The sample carries about 150,000 clones, around 80% recorded once. What was sequenced was PBMCs. The receptors were sampled from a woman aged 40 to 55 in good health and CMV-seropositive.

The chain recombines TRBV29-1 with TRBJ2-2; D remains unclear. Trimming took off 4 bases at V and 0 bases at J, with 12 bases between the two ends. CDR1 and CDR2 (germline): SQVTM, ANQGSEA. The CDR3 contains 15 residues. CDR3 sequence reads: CSVVNSLTNTGELFF. The DNA of the CDR3 is TGCAGCGTTGTGAACAGTCTTACGAACACCGGGGAGCTGTTTTTT.

This clone appeared a single time. At the DNA level, this CDR3 is encoded by other sequences in the same sample as well. The chain has TRBV7-9 and TRBJ1-6, with 7 bases that match TRBD1. The CDR3 consists of 18 residues. Germline V gives CDR1 SEHNR, CDR2 FQNEAQ (reference sequence). Trimming took 4 bases from V and 0 from J; bases not matched to a gene: 9. CDR3 DNA: TGTGCCAGCAGCTGGGACAGTACCTATAGCTCCTATAATTCACCCCTCCACTTT. Amino acids: CASSWDSTYSSYNSPLHF.

V gene TRBV7-3 combines with J gene TRBJ1-2; D may be TRBD1 (6 bases). This CDR3 has 13 amino acids. V lost 2 bases to trimming and J lost 8 bases, with 12 bases between them. The germline gives CDR1 SGHTA, CDR2 FQGTGA. CDR3 sequence: CASSLGAGEGYTF. The CDR3 nucleotides are TGTGCCAGCAGCTTAGGGGCAGGGGAAGGCTACACCTTC.

This clone came up a few times. A junction boundary mismatches the germline segment, possibly from a read error. The same CDR3 arises from other DNA sequences in this sample as well. The chain carries TRBV5-1 and TRBJ2-3, with 11 positions matching TRBD2. Germline-derived CDR1 and CDR2 are SGHRS and YFSETQ. The length of the CDR3 is 17 residues. The CDR3 DNA follows: TGCGCCAGCAGCCTCGTTCCGCTAGCGGGGGGACAAGATACGCAGTATTTC. This gives the protein CASSLVPLAGGQDTQYF.

The chain has TRBV5-1 and TRBJ2-7, with a tentative D call TRBD2 (6 bases). The length of the CDR3 is 16 residues. CDR1 is SGHRS, CDR2 YFSETQ, per germline. V lost 0 bases to trimming and J lost 3 bases, with 16 bases between them. The CDR3 spells CASSLAFGTGDYEQYF. The CDR3 nucleotides read TGCGCCAGCAGCTTGGCCTTTGGGACGGGAGACTACGAGCAGTACTTC.

The chain employs TRBV5-6 and TRBJ2-5; 7 nucleotides agree with TRBD2. The DNA end is more similar to TRBJ2-7, so the J call may be wrong. The CDR3 loop spans 15 amino acids. Per the germline V gene, CDR1 is SGHDT and CDR2 is YYEEEE. The CDR3: CASSLVGGESYEQYF. The CDR3 DNA reads as TGTGCCAGCAGCTTGGTGGGAGGGGAATCCTACGAGCAGTACTTC.

This clone was seen once. The chain combines TRBV5-6 with TRBJ1-5, with a tentative D call TRBD1 (5 bases). V lost 4 bases to trimming and J lost 0 bases, with 14 bases between them. In germline, CDR1 is SGHDT, CDR2 YYEEEE. The CDR3 contains 16 residues. The CDR3: CASSGGGPNSNQPQHF. As DNA, the CDR3 is TGTGCCAGCAGCGGGGGGGGACCGAATAGCAATCAGCCCCAGCATTTT.

This chain connects TRBV19 to TRBJ2-1; 8 nucleotides match TRBD2. With 3 bases clipped from V and 3 bases from J, the junction kept 7 bases outside the gene matches. The CDR3 consists of 16 residues. The germline V gene encodes CDR1 LNHDA and CDR2 SQIVND (reference sequence). In nucleotides, the CDR3 is TGTGCCAGTAGTATCGAAAGCGGGGGTTACTACAATGAGCAGTTCTTC. Its translation: CASSIESGGYYNEQFF.